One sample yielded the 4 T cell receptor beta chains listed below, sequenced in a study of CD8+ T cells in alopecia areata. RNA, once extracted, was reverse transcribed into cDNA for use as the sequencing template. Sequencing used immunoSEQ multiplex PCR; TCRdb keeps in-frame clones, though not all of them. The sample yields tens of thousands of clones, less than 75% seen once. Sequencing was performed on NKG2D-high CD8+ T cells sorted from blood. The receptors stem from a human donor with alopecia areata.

In DNA, the CDR3 is TGTGCCAGCAGTTATCGGGGGGCATGGGAGACCCAGTACTTC. Translation gives CASSYRGAWETQYF. The genes are TRBV27 and TRBJ2-5; D is perhaps TRBD2 (7 bases). From germline, CDR1 is MNHEY and CDR2 SMNVEV (reference sequence). V was trimmed by 4 bases and J by 5 bases, leaving 14 bases between them. The CDR3 is 14 residues long.

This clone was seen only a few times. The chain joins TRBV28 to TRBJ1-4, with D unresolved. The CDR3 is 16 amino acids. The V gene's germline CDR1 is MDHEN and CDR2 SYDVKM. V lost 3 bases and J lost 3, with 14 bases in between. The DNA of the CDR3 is TGTGCCAGCAGTTTCTACCTAGGACCCTCTAATGAAAAACTGTTTTTT. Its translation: CASSFYLGPSNEKLFF.

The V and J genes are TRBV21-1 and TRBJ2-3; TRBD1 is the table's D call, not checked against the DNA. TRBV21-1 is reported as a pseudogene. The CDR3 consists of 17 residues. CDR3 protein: CASSKFWRGHFPDTQYF. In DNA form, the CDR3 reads TGTGCCAGCAGCAAATTTTGGAGGGGGCATTTCCCAGATACGCAGTATTTT.

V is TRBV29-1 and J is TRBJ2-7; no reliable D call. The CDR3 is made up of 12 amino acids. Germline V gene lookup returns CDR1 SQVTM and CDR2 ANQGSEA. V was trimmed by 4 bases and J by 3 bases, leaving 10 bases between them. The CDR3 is CSVGNFGYEQYF. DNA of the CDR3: TGCAGCGTTGGGAATTTCGGCTACGAGCAGTACTTC.